Shown below are 27 T cell receptor beta chains from a single sample sequenced in a study of T cells in Graves' hyperthyroidism and ophthalmopathy (dated by TCRdb to 2018 to 2020). The receptor library was made with multiplex PCR. TCRdb records Illumina HiSeq 2000 as the sequencer. Amplification of TCR beta CDR3 regions was carried out from RNA transcripts. The first round of RT-PCR for the TCR CDR3 was performed with the HTBI primer set and the Qiagen OneStep RT-PCR kit. The public reads were reanalyzed by TCRdb: fastp trimming at Q25, MiXCR alignment, in-frame beta chains only. For every CDR3 protein sequence, its rows merge into one entry that carries the most common genes and DNA. This sample gives roughly 500,000 distinct CDR3 sequences in total; 46% of them show up just once. The ten largest make up 35% to 50% of the sample. Material: peripheral blood or thyroid tissue (not recorded which). Every receptor here comes from an adult woman with Graves' disease, either hyperthyroidism or ophthalmopathy (not recorded which).

The rearrangement uses TRBV7-9 and TRBJ2-1; D possibly matches TRBD1 or TRBD2 (5 bases each). Germline assignment: CDR1 SEHNR and CDR2 FQNEAQ (reference sequence). V was cut by 0 bases and J by 6 bases, with 12 bases left in between. The CDR3 has 15 residues. The CDR3 DNA reads as TGTGCCAGCAGCTTAGCAGGGACGTCTCTCAATGAGCAGTTCTTC. Its translation: CASSLAGTSLNEQFF.

This clonotype was counted a few times. The genes are TRBV19 and TRBJ2-2; D possibly corresponds to TRBD1 (7 bases). The CDR3 consists of 17 residues. The V end was cut by 5 bases, the J end by 10 bases, with 26 bases between. Germline V CDR1 and CDR2: LNHDA, SQIVND (reference sequence). This CDR3 is CASSVKPRETGIEELFF. CDR3 coding DNA: TGTGCCAGTAGTGTAAAGCCTCGGGAGACAGGGATTGAGGAGCTGTTTTTT.

CDR3 region: CASSSKDRAQETQYF. The CDR3 nucleotides are TGTGCCAGCAGCTCGAAAGACAGGGCCCAAGAGACCCAGTACTTC. The V and J genes are TRBV5-4 and TRBJ2-5; 7 bases match TRBD1. V shed 3 bases and J 1 base; nucleotides not matched to a gene: 6. Germline V gives CDR1 SGHNT, CDR2 YYREEE (reference sequence). The CDR3 covers 15 residues.

As for this clonotype: The final CDR3 position lacks the conserved phenylalanine or tryptophan, pointing to a likely read error. The CDR3 is CASSLSGTRVETQYL. The CDR3 bases are TGTGCCAGCAGCTTATCCGGGACAAGGGTAGAGACCCAGTACCTC. The gene calls are TRBV7-2 and TRBJ2-5, with D perhaps TRBD1 (6 bases). Germline CDR1 and CDR2: SGHTA and FQGNSA. V lost 2 bases, J lost 4 bases, and 14 bases lay in between. The CDR3 has 15 residues.

The chain combines TRBV9 with TRBJ1-3; TRBD1 might be the D (5 bases). The ends were cut back, 0 bases at V and 8 bases at J, with 12 bases in the middle. The germline V gene encodes CDR1 SGDLS and CDR2 YYNGEE. This CDR3 spans 14 amino acids. DNA of the CDR3: TGTGCCAGCAGCGTAGCGGGGGTGGGGGACACCATATATTTT. It encodes CASSVAGVGDTIYF.

This clonotype was seen at least ten times. The chain carries TRBV7-3 and TRBJ1-1, with TRBD1 matching over 8 bases. The junction had 3 bases not matched to a gene; V was cut back by 5 bases and J by 4 bases. Per germline, CDR1 SGHTA and CDR2 FQGTGA. This CDR3 spans 13 amino acids. CDR3 sequence reads: CASSNTGGTEAFF. The DNA for the CDR3 is TGTGCCAGCAGCAATACAGGGGGCACTGAAGCTTTCTTT.

This clonotype was detected many times. The chain links TRBV19 to TRBJ2-2; 8 bases agree with TRBD2. The CDR3 contains 15 residues. Germline V gene lookup returns CDR1 LNHDA and CDR2 SQIVND (reference sequence). The V segment lost 2 bases and the J segment 4 bases; nucleotides outside the gene matches: 3. In nucleotides, the CDR3 is TGTGCCAGTAGTATAAGCGGGAGTATCACCGGGGAGCTGTTTTTT. It codes for CASSISGSITGELFF. Full variable domain (missing parts from reference TRBV19 and TRBJ2-2): DGGITQSPKYLFRKEGQNVTLSCEQNLNHDAMYWYRQDPGQGLRLIYYSQIVNDFQKGDIAEGYSVSREKKESFPLTVTSAQKNPTAFYLCASSISGSITGELFFGEGSRLTVL.

This clonotype was seen more than once but under ten times. This chain connects TRBV7-9 to TRBJ1-2; D gene uncertain. Trimming removed 10 bases at V and 5 bases at J, with 17 bases between. Germline V gene lookup returns CDR1 SEHNR and CDR2 FQNEAQ (reference sequence). The CDR3 has 13 residues. The CDR3 spells CATREGGYYGYTF. The CDR3 coding sequence is TGTGCCACCCGGGAGGGCGGCTATTATGGCTACACCTTC. Variable domain in full (rest from reference TRBV7-9 and TRBJ1-2): DTGVSQNPRHKITKRGQNVTFRCDPISEHNRLYWYRQTLGQGPEFLTYFQNEAQLEKSRLLSDRFSAERPKGSFSTLEIQRTEQGDSAMYLCATREGGYYGYTFGSGTRLTVV.

At least ten counts were recorded for this clonotype. The rearrangement links TRBV6-1 to TRBJ2-2; D is perhaps TRBD1 or TRBD2 (5 bases each). Trimming removed 4 bases from V and 6 bases from J, with 9 bases in between. This CDR3 has 13 residues. In germline, CDR1 is MNHNS, CDR2 SASEGT. The CDR3 nucleotides are TGTGCCAGCAGTGGACGGGACGCCGGGGAGCTGTTTTTT. Its translation: CASSGRDAGELFF.

This clonotype has ten or more counts. The rearrangement links TRBV15 to TRBJ1-4; D is possibly TRBD1 (5 bases). This CDR3 contains 17 residues. CDR1 and CDR2 from the germline V gene are LNHNV and YYDKDF (reference sequence). V was trimmed by 1 base and J by 7 bases, leaving 19 bases between them. The CDR3 region is CATSRGDRDSAIEKLFF. CDR3 nucleotide sequence: TGTGCCACCAGCAGAGGAGACCGGGACTCGGCCATTGAAAAACTGTTTTTT.

The V call is TRBV2, the J call TRBJ1-4, with D unclear. The CDR3 contains 15 residues. Germline V gene lookup returns CDR1 SNHLY and CDR2 FYNNEI. Trimming left V 3 bases short and J 16 bases short, with 24 bases between. The CDR3 nucleotides read TGTGCCAGCAGTGAGAGAAGCGGGAGGTCACGAAAGCAGTTTTTT. This codes for CASSERSGRSRKQFF.

The chain's CDR3 is CASSLTGGASGANVLTF. CDR3 coding DNA: TGTGCCAGCAGCTTGACAGGGGGGGCCTCTGGGGCCAACGTCCTGACTTTC. The chain carries TRBV7-9 and TRBJ2-6; TRBD1 matches 9 bases. Per germline, CDR1 SEHNR and CDR2 FQNEAQ (reference sequence). After removal of 3 bases from V and 0 bases from J, the junction contained 3 bases not matched to a gene. This CDR3 is 17 amino acids long.

V and J are TRBV12-3 or TRBV12-4 and TRBJ1-2; D gene unclear. The CDR3 contains 15 residues. The germline V and J ends were trimmed by 4 bases and 5 bases, with 17 bases remaining between them. The CDR3 is CASSYDPSPIYGYTF. The CDR3 nucleotides read TGTGCCAGCAGTTACGATCCGTCCCCCATATATGGCTACACCTTC.

This clonotype was recorded many times. V is TRBV9 and J is TRBJ2-5; D possibly corresponds to TRBD2 (5 bases). Germline CDR1 and CDR2: SGDLS and YYNGEE. With 1 base removed from V and 5 bases from J, the gap between germline ends came to 12 bases. This CDR3 region has 14 residues. CDR3 amino acids: CASSVHLGEETQYF. The CDR3 nucleotides read TGTGCCAGCAGCGTACACCTGGGAGAGGAGACCCAGTACTTC.

This sequence joins TRBV7-8 and TRBJ1-2; no clear D. There are 11 residues in the CDR3. V was cut by 5 bases and J by 11 bases, with 12 bases left in between. CDR1 is SGHVS, CDR2 FQNEAQ, per germline. This CDR3 reads CASSASGRYTF. The CDR3 DNA reads as TGTGCCAGCAGCGCTAGCGGGAGATACACCTTC.

In this sample, this clonotype turned up many times. The chain joins TRBV25-1 to TRBJ1-2, with 7 bases matching TRBD1. Trimming at V came to 7 bases and at J to 3 bases, leaving 5 bases not matched to a gene. The CDR3 length is 13 residues. CDR1 and CDR2 from the germline V gene are MGHDK and SYGVNS. CDR3 DNA: TGTGCCAGCAAGGGCAGGGGGTACTATGGCTACACCTTC. This translates into CASKGRGYYGYTF.

The genes are TRBV15 and TRBJ2-7, with 9 bases matching TRBD1. CDR3 size: 17 residues. The V and J ends lost 0 bases and 0 bases, in that order; junction bases with no gene match: 6. Per germline, CDR1 LNHNV and CDR2 YYDKDF (reference sequence). Here the CDR3 DNA reads TGTGCCACCAGCAGAGAACAGACAGGGGGTGGCTCCTACGAGCAGTACTTC. As protein: CATSREQTGGGSYEQYF. The whole variable domain, filled in from reference TRBV15 and TRBJ2-7, reads DAMVIQNPRYQVTQFGKPVTLSCSQTLNHNVMYWYQQKSSQAPKLLFHYYDKDFNNEADTPDNFQSRRPNTSFCFLDIRSPGLGDTAMYLCATSREQTGGGSYEQYFGPGTRLTVT.

With regard to this clonotype: One end of the junction varies from germline; a read error may be responsible. The chain links TRBV5-1 to TRBJ2-7, with a weak D call TRBD1 (6 bases). The CDR3 has 11 residues. The V gene's germline CDR1 is SGHRS and CDR2 YFSETQ. The CDR3 DNA is TGCGCCAGCAGCTTGGAAGGCAGACAGGCCTTC. Translated, it gives CASSLEGRQAF.

The genes are TRBV19 and TRBJ2-7; a possible D gene is TRBD1 (5 bases). Germline V gives CDR1 LNHDA, CDR2 SQIVND (reference sequence). The CDR3 length is 17 residues. V was trimmed by 0 bases and J by 2 bases, leaving 17 bases between them. The DNA of the CDR3 is TGTGCCAGTAGTATAGACCGCCGGTGGGGCGCAACCTACGAGCAGTACTTC. Amino acid sequence: CASSIDRRWGATYEQYF.

Ten or more counts support this clonotype. The rearrangement links TRBV7-9 to TRBJ2-2; TRBD1 or TRBD2 may be the D gene (6 bases each). Germline lookup yields CDR1 SEHNR and CDR2 FQNEAQ (reference sequence). CDR3 length equals 13 residues. The germline V and J ends were trimmed by 2 bases and 10 bases, with 11 bases remaining between them. The CDR3 DNA is TGTGCCAGCAGCTTAAGGGGGGCCGAGGAGCTGTTTTTT. This translates into CASSLRGAEELFF. The full variable domain, completed using reference TRBV7-9 and TRBJ2-2, is DTGVSQNPRHKITKRGQNVTFRCDPISEHNRLYWYRQTLGQGPEFLTYFQNEAQLEKSRLLSDRFSAERPKGSFSTLEIQRTEQGDSAMYLCASSLRGAEELFFGEGSRLTVL.

This clonotype showed up many times. This rearrangement joins TRBV11-2 to TRBJ2-7; 8 bases align to TRBD2. V shed 8 bases and J 4 bases; nucleotides not matched to a gene: 10. In germline, CDR1 is SGHAT, CDR2 FQNNGV. CDR3 length: 14 residues. This chain's CDR3 is CASAGGGHQYEQYF. In nucleotides, the CDR3 is TGTGCCAGCGCCGGGGGGGGACACCAATACGAGCAGTACTTC. Full variable domain (remainder filled in from reference TRBV11-2 and TRBJ2-7): EAGVAQSPRYKIIEKRQSVAFWCNPISGHATLYWYQQILGQGPKLLIQFQNNGVVDDSQLPKDRFSAERLKGVDSTLKIQPAKLEDSAVYLCASAGGGHQYEQYFGPGTRLTVT.

This clonotype was recorded many times. This chain joins TRBV2 and TRBJ1-5; D is ambiguous. Germline V gene lookup returns CDR1 SNHLY and CDR2 FYNNEI. Trimming removed 3 bases at V and 5 bases at J, with 8 bases between. The CDR3 runs to 13 residues. The CDR3 reads CASSEGMDQPQHF. For the CDR3, the DNA is TGTGCCAGCAGTGAGGGAATGGATCAGCCCCAGCATTTT.

The chain recombines TRBV25-1 with TRBJ1-5; D uncertain. The length of the CDR3 is 13 residues. Germline V CDR1 and CDR2: MGHDK, SYGVNS. In DNA, the CDR3 is TGTGCTAGTGGAGGACGCGGAGGGCAGCCCCAGCATTTT. This encodes CASGGRGGQPQHF.

This clonotype was found many times. The V gene is TRBV2, the J gene TRBJ2-2; 16 bases match TRBD2. Germline CDR1 is SNHLY and CDR2 is FYNNEI. V lost 6 bases and J lost 3; bases outside the gene matches: 10. CDR3 size: 19 residues. CDR3 region: CASRETGTSGRAYTGELFF. The CDR3 nucleotides are TGTGCCAGCAGAGAAACCGGGACTAGCGGGAGGGCTTACACCGGGGAGCTGTTTTTT.

The table lists this clonotype with many counts. A read error may produce the germline difference seen at one junction end. V usage is TRBV7-9 and J usage is TRBJ2-7, with D perhaps matching TRBD1 (6 bases). This CDR3 is built from 13 residues. CDR1 is SEHNR and CDR2 is FQNEAQ in the germline V gene (reference sequence). CDR3 sequence: CASSSSGQFDQDF. The CDR3 coding sequence is TGTGCCAGCAGCTCAAGCGGACAGTTTGATCAAGACTTC.

Note on this clonotype: The junction and the germline gene differ at one end; a read error may be behind it. This chain uses TRBV7-2 with TRBJ1-2, with a weak D call TRBD1 (6 bases). Germline-derived CDR1 and CDR2 are SGHTA and FQGNSA. The CDR3 runs 13 residues. This chain's CDR3 is CASSLDRNYGYAF. As DNA, the CDR3 is TGTGCCAGCAGTCTTGACAGGAACTATGGCTACGCCTTC.

J is TRBJ2-5 and V is TRBV5-6; D may match TRBD1 or TRBD2 (5 bases each). Trimming removed 1 base at V and 4 bases at J, with 11 bases between. Germline V gene data show CDR1 as SGHDT and CDR2 as YYEEEE. The CDR3 length is 14 residues. The CDR3 DNA is TGTGCCAGCAGCTTGATGACCGGGGCAGAGACCCAGTACTTC. Its translation is CASSLMTGAETQYF.